These T cell receptor beta chains were read from a single sample in a study of blood T cells in healthy people across ages. In TCRdb, the 5' RACE reads were re-called with MiXCR into one record per CDR3 protein. The sample shows hundreds of thousands of distinct CDR3 sequences, roughly 50% of them seen only once. What was sequenced was blood. Receptor source: a woman aged 55-69 years in good health. Both conserved end residues are part of each CDR3. A D gene is named only where the DNA matches it firmly. Rows give clone size only sometimes, using once, few, many, or a class for an expanded clone.

d_gene,v_gene,j_gene,abundance,CDR3nt,CDR3aa
TRBD1,TRBV29-1,TRBJ1-1,.,TGCAGCGTTGAAGGGCAGACAGGGGAATTCGGAAACACTGAAGCTTTCTTT,CSVEGQTGEFGNTEAFF
.,TRBV7-2,TRBJ2-7,few,TGTGCCAGCAGCCATCCATCGAGGCCCTACGAGCAGTACTTC,CASSHPSRPYEQYF
.,TRBV12-3/TRBV12-4,TRBJ1-1,.,TGTGCCAGCAGTTTAAGGACCGGGATAGGCACTGAAGCTTTCTTT,CASSLRTGIGTEAFF
.,TRBV12-5,TRBJ2-1,.,TGTGCTAGTGAATGGGACCCCTCAGGGGAGCAGTTCTTC,CASEWDPSGEQFF
TRBD2,TRBV2,TRBJ2-1,once,TGTGCCAGCAGTCCCCCTCTAGCGGGAGGGCGAAATGAGCAGTTCTTC,CASSPPLAGGRNEQFF
.,TRBV12-3/TRBV12-4,TRBJ1-1,few,TGTGCCAGCAGTGGACAGACGAACACTGAAGCTTTCTTT,CASSGQTNTEAFF
TRBD2,TRBV29-1,TRBJ2-1,many,TGCAGCGTTGAATCTCACGGGAGGGCCTCCAATGAGCAGTTCTTC,CSVESHGRASNEQFF
.,TRBV29-1,TRBJ1-1,few,TGCAGCGTCCGCCCGGGAATCACTGAAGCTTTCTTT,CSVRPGITEAFF
TRBD1,TRBV5-6,TRBJ2-7,.,TGTGCCAGCAGCAAAAGGACAGGGGCCTACGAGCAGTACTTC,CASSKRTGAYEQYF
.,TRBV20-1,TRBJ1-1,few,TGCAGTGCTGGGCGGGGGCGGAACACTGAAGCTTTCTTT,CSAGRGRNTEAFF
.,TRBV27,TRBJ2-5,.,TGTGCCAGCAGTTTCATTGTCAGTAAAGGGACCCAGTACTTC,CASSFIVSKGTQYF
TRBD2,TRBV12-3/TRBV12-4,TRBJ2-3,.,TGTGCCAGCAGTTTACTAGCGGGAGTATTAGATACGCAGTATTTT,CASSLLAGVLDTQYF
.,TRBV20-1,TRBJ1-1,.,TGCAGTGCTATAAAAATTATCAACACTGAAGCTTTCTTT,CSAIKIINTEAFF
.,TRBV20-1,TRBJ2-7,few,TGCAGTGCTAGGAAACCGGGCCTTATCTACGAGCAGTACTTC,CSARKPGLIYEQYF
TRBD1,TRBV5-5,TRBJ1-2,.,TGTGCCAGCAGCCTAGGGGACAGCCCAAACTATGGCTACACCTTC,CASSLGDSPNYGYTF
TRBD2,TRBV10-3,TRBJ2-3,few,TGTGCCATCAGTGAGAACAGCGGGATGGGGGCAGATACGCAGTATTTT,CAISENSGMGADTQYF
.,TRBV29-1,TRBJ2-3,.,TGCAGCGTTCCGACCCCGGCAGATACGCAGTATTTT,CSVPTPADTQYF
TRBD1,TRBV3-1,TRBJ1-6,.,TGTGCCAGCAGCCTTCCTTCCGGGACAGGGCATTCACCCCTCCACTTT,CASSLPSGTGHSPLHF
TRBD2,TRBV27,TRBJ2-7,.,TGTGCCAGCAGTCCTAGCGGGAGGGCCCAGGACGAGCAGTACTTC,CASSPSGRAQDEQYF
TRBD2,TRBV10-3,TRBJ2-3,few,TGTGCCATCAGCCCTGGGCGGCTAGCGGGGGACACAGATACGCAGTATTTT,CAISPGRLAGDTDTQYF
TRBD2,TRBV12-3/TRBV12-4,TRBJ2-1,.,TGTGCCAGCAATATTAGCGGGAGGCTCAATGAGCAGTTCTTC,CASNISGRLNEQFF
TRBD2,TRBV10-3,TRBJ2-7,few,TGTGCCACCACCAGGACTAGCGGGAGCTACGAGCAGTACTTC,CATTRTSGSYEQYF
TRBD2,TRBV20-1,TRBJ2-7,.,TGCAGTGCTAGAGGGGCTAGCGGGAGGATTTGGTACGAGCAGTACTTC,CSARGASGRIWYEQYF
.,TRBV7-2,TRBJ2-5,.,TGTGCCAGCAGCTTACGGGACTGGGACTCCTACAATGAGCAGTACTTC,CASSLRDWDSYNEQYF
TRBD2,TRBV2,TRBJ2-7,few,TGTGCCAGCAGCCCTACTAGCGGGGGGTACAATGAGCAGTACTTC,CASSPTSGGYNEQYF
TRBD2,TRBV7-9,TRBJ2-5,.,TGTGCCAGCAGCCCAACCTCTAGCGGTTCGAGGCGGGATGAGCAGTACTTC,CASSPTSSGSRRDEQYF
TRBD1,TRBV3-1,TRBJ2-1,.,TGTGCCAGCAGCCAACCGGGACAGCACAATGAGCAGTTCTTC,CASSQPGQHNEQFF
.,TRBV11-2,TRBJ2-1,.,TGTGCCAGCAGCCGGAACGTGGACAATGAGCAGTTCTTC,CASSRNVDNEQFF
TRBD2,TRBV7-2,TRBJ2-1,.,TGTGCCAGCAGCTTACAGGGACTAGCGGCTCAGGAGCAGTTCTTC,CASSLQGLAAQEQFF
TRBD2,TRBV9,TRBJ2-1,.,TGTGCCAGCAGCGTTAGCGGGAGATCAATAACTGAGCAGTTCTTC,CASSVSGRSITEQFF
TRBD1,TRBV20-1,TRBJ2-7,.,TGCAGTGCGCGTCCCCCGGGACAGGGGACAAGGGAGCAGTACTTC,CSARPPGQGTREQYF
.,TRBV27,TRBJ2-5,few,TGTGCCAGCAGCAAATTACAGGGAAATTTCCAAGAGACCCAGTACTTC,CASSKLQGNFQETQYF
.,TRBV28,TRBJ2-1,few,TGTGCCAGCGGAGAGCATACACGGGCCAATGAGCAGTTCTTC,CASGEHTRANEQFF
.,TRBV20-1,TRBJ2-6,few,TGCAGTGCTATGAAGGGAACGGGACTCAACTCTGGGGCCAACGTCCTGACTTTC,CSAMKGTGLNSGANVLTF
.,TRBV7-9,TRBJ1-1,.,TGTGCCAGCAGCTTAGCACACCCCATCCGCACTGAAGCTTTCTTT,CASSLAHPIRTEAFF
TRBD1,TRBV7-6,TRBJ2-5,.,TGTGCCAGCAGCTCGACAGGGGGCCAAGAGACCCAGTACTTC,CASSSTGGQETQYF
TRBD1,TRBV20-1,TRBJ1-4,.,TGCAGTGGTAGGACAGGGGTTGAAAAACTGTTTTTT,CSGRTGVEKLFF
TRBD2,TRBV7-2,TRBJ2-2,.,TGTGCCAGCAGCATGAACCCGGGACTAGCGGGAACCACCGGGGAGCTGTTTTTT,CASSMNPGLAGTTGELFF
.,TRBV10-3,TRBJ1-4,few,TGTGCCATCAGTGAGGACGTAAATGAAAAACTGTTTTTT,CAISEDVNEKLFF
TRBD2,TRBV20-1,TRBJ2-7,.,TGCAGTGCTTATAGCGGGTTGGGCTACGAGCAGTACTTC,CSAYSGLGYEQYF
TRBD1,TRBV4-3,TRBJ2-7,once,TGCGCCAGCAGCCAAGATACCCCGACAGGGGGAGGGACCCTATGGGAGTCAGGCTACGAGCAGTACTTC,CASSQDTPTGGGTLWESGYEQYF
.,TRBV15,TRBJ2-3,few,TGTGCCACCAGCAGAGATCTCAGGGGTGGTTTCTCCAGGGATACGCAGTATTTT,CATSRDLRGGFSRDTQYF
.,TRBV5-1,TRBJ2-5,.,TGCGCCAGCAGCTTGGAGGTTGCATGGGCTGGGGAGACCCAGTACTTC,CASSLEVAWAGETQYF
.,TRBV4-3,TRBJ2-1,few,TGCGCCAGCAGCCAAGTAGAAGGAAGGGAGCAGTTCTTC,CASSQVEGREQFF
.,TRBV6-2/TRBV6-3,TRBJ1-1,once,TGTGCCACCTCAGGGGCCGAAGGAGGTGAAGCTTTCTTT,CATSGAEGGEAFF
TRBD2,TRBV6-5,TRBJ2-2,.,TGTGCCAGCAGGACCACTAGCGGGATCGTCACCGGGGAGCTGTTTTTT,CASRTTSGIVTGELFF
.,TRBV29-1,TRBJ2-3,few,TGCAGCGTTGAGGTAGGGGCCAGCACAGATACGCAGTATTTT,CSVEVGASTDTQYF
.,TRBV25-1,TRBJ1-5,.,TGTGCCAGCAGTCGGGACGTCAATCAGCCCCAGCATTTT,CASSRDVNQPQHF
TRBD2,TRBV7-6,TRBJ2-5,few,TGTGCCAGCACCATGACTAGCGGCCGGGGGGGGACCCAGTACTTC,CASTMTSGRGGTQYF
TRBD2,TRBV7-9,TRBJ2-1,few,TGTGCCAGCAGCAAGCCCGGGACTAGTCATCATGAGCAGTTCTTC,CASSKPGTSHHEQFF
.,TRBV5-6,TRBJ1-2,.,TGTGCCAGCAGCCTGATGTCGGGGGTTGGGGACTATGGCTACACCTTC,CASSLMSGVGDYGYTF
.,TRBV11-2,TRBJ1-2,.,TGTGCCAGCAGCGTTCACACTTGGGGCTCGCGTAGAAGCTATGGCTACACCTTC,CASSVHTWGSRRSYGYTF